These 2 T cell receptor beta chains were sequenced from one sample in a study of metastatic and nonmetastatic thyroid tumors (dated by TCRdb to the early 2020s). None of the patients had been given any treatment before thyroid surgery. The library was obtained by PCR. Data came from an Illumina HiSeq 4000. TCRdb reprocessing: public reads trimmed at Q25 with fastp, clones called with MiXCR, in-frame beta chains kept. This sample is represented by about 40,000 clones; roughly 17% of them were singletons. Of the sample, 9% to 10% is held by the ten largest clones. The sequenced sample consisted of tumor tissue. The source of these receptors is a female donor with papillary thyroid cancer or a benign thyroid nodule (not recorded which). Some clones in this sample may be carry-over from other donors' samples.

This clone was found many times. V and J are TRBV20-1 and TRBJ2-3, with D possibly being TRBD1 or TRBD2 (5 bases each). This CDR3 spans 16 amino acids. Deletions cut 0 bases from V and 4 bases from J, with 17 bases between. Germline values: CDR1 DFQATT, CDR2 SNEGSKA (reference sequence). The CDR3 is CSARDLGDFRADTQYF. CDR3 bases: TGCAGTGCTAGAGATTTGGGGGATTTTCGGGCAGATACGCAGTATTTT.

This clone was counted a single time. Mismatch with germline at one junction end may stem from a read error. Other DNA sequences of this sample code for an identical CDR3. V is TRBV7-6 and J is TRBJ2-1; D might be TRBD1 (6 bases). The CDR3 contains 15 residues. CDR1 and CDR2 from the germline V gene are SGHVS and FNYEAQ. The CDR3 region has the DNA TGTGCTAGCAGCTTAGAACAGGGTTCTCACAATGAGCAGTTCTTC. Translated: CASSLEQGSHNEQFF.